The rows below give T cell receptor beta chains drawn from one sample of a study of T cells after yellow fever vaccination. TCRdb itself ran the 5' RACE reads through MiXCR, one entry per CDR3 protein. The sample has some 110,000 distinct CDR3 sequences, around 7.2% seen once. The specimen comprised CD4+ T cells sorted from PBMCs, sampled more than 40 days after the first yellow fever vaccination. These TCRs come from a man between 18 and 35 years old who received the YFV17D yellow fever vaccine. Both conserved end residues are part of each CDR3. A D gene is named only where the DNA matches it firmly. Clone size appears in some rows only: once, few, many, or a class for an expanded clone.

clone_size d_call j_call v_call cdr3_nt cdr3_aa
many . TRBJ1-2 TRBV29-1 TGCAGCGTTGTGAGAGGGAATGGCTACACCTTC CSVVRGNGYTF
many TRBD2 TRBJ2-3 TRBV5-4 TGTGCCAGCAGCTTGGCCGGTGGGAGCGGGGCAGATACGCAGTATTTT CASSLAGGSGADTQYF
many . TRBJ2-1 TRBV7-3 TGTGCCAGCAGCTTAAGGGCTCGCAATGAGCAGTTCTTC CASSLRARNEQFF
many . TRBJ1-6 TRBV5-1 TGCGCCAGCAGCTTGGAGGGGAAGGATTCACCCCTCCACTTT CASSLEGKDSPLHF
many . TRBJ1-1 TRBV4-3 TGCGCCAGCAGCCGGGGAATGAACACTGAAGCTTTCTTT CASSRGMNTEAFF
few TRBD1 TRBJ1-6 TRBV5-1 TGCGCCAGCAGATGGACAGGGGGCCTCGGTGGGAATTCACCCCTCCACTTT CASRWTGGLGGNSPLHF
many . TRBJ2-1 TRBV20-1 TGCAGTGCTAGGTTTGACAATGAGCAGTTCTTC CSARFDNEQFF
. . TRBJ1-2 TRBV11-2 TGTGCCAGCAGTTTAGATCAGTATGGCTACACCTTC CASSLDQYGYTF
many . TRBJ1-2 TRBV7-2 TGTGCCAGCAGACAGCGCCCCGAAGGCTACACCTTC CASRQRPEGYTF
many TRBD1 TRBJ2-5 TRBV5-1 TGCGCCAGCATTCTCTTCGGGACAGGGGGAGAGACCCAGTACTTC CASILFGTGGETQYF
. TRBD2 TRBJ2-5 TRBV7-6 TGTGCCAGCAGCCCTTGGGGGGGGGGCCAAGAGACCCAGTACTTC CASSPWGGGQETQYF
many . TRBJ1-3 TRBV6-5 TGTGCCAGCAGTACTTACCGGGAGGGCGGTCCTGGAAACACCATATATTTT CASSTYREGGPGNTIYF
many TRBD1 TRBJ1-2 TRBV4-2 TGTGCCAGCAGCCAAGATCACGTTTTTCTAGGGGGCGTTGGCTACACCTTC CASSQDHVFLGGVGYTF
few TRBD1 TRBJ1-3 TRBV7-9 TGTGCCAGCAGCCTAACATTCAGGGGGCGCGAAGGAAACACCATATATTTT CASSLTFRGREGNTIYF
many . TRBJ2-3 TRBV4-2 TGTGCCAGCAGCGGGGACGGGAGCACAGATACGCAGTATTTT CASSGDGSTDTQYF
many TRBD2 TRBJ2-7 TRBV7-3 TGTGCCAGCAGCCCGACTAGCGGGCCGTACTACGAGCAGTACTTC CASSPTSGPYYEQYF
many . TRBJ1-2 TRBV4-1 TGCGCCAGCAGCCAACCAGCCACCCGGGACTATGGCTACACCTTC CASSQPATRDYGYTF
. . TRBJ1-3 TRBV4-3 TGCGCCAGCAGCCCGGGTATAGGGGTAGCAGGAAACACCATATATTTT CASSPGIGVAGNTIYF
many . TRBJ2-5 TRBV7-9 TGTGCCAGCAGCTTCTACGCTAGCCAAGAGACCCAGTACTTC CASSFYASQETQYF
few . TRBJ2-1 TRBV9 TGTGCCAGCAGCCCCAGGACCGGCTACAATGAGCAGTTCTTC CASSPRTGYNEQFF
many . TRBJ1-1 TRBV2 TGTGCCAGCAGTGACAGGGTATTAATCATGAACACTGAAGCTTTCTTT CASSDRVLIMNTEAFF
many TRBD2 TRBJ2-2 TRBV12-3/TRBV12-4 TGTGCCAGCAGTCACAGCGGGGGGAACACCGGGGAGCTGTTTTTT CASSHSGGNTGELFF
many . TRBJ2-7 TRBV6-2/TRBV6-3 TGTGCCAGCAGAACCAGGGTGGGGGAGCAGTACTTC CASRTRVGEQYF
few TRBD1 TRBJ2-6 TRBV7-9 TGTGCCAGCAGCCGACCTGACAGGGCCTCTGGGGCCAACGTCCTGACTTTC CASSRPDRASGANVLTF
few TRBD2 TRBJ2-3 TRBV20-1 TGCAGTGCTAGTTCAGCGCGGGACTTAGCGGGGGGGGGTTTGGCAGATACGCAGTATTTT CSASSARDLAGGGLADTQYF
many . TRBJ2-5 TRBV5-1 TGCGCCAGCAGCACGGCGGGATATTCTAACAGGGAGACCCAGTACTTC CASSTAGYSNRETQYF
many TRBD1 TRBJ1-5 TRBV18 TGTGCCAGCTCGCCCAGGACAGGGGGCGATCAGCCCCAGCATTTT CASSPRTGGDQPQHF
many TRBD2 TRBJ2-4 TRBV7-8 TGTGCCAGCAGGGAGCGGGGCAGGAACATTCAGTACTTC CASRERGRNIQYF
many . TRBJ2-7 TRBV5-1 TGCGCCAGCAGCTTGGGCGGGGGCTCAACCTACGAGCAGTACTTC CASSLGGGSTYEQYF
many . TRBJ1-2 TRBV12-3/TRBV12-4 TGTGCCAGCAGTCGGGGGGGGGGAACATATGGCTACACCTTC CASSRGGGTYGYTF
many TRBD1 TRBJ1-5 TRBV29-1 TGCAGCGTCGGGACAGGGGGCCATCAGCCCCAGCATTTT CSVGTGGHQPQHF
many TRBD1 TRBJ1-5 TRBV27 TGTGCCAGCAGTCCACTTCCGGGACAGGGGGTGTGGCAGCCCCAGCATTTT CASSPLPGQGVWQPQHF
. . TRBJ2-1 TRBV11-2 TGTGCCAGCAGCTTACGAGTCGGGCTCGGGGGTTACAATGAGCAGTTCTTC CASSLRVGLGGYNEQFF
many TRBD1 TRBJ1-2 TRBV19 TGTGCCAGTAGTAGACAGGGGGCAAGCTATGGCTACACCTTC CASSRQGASYGYTF
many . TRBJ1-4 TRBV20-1 TGCAGTGCTGCTGACAGAGCAACTAATGAAAAACTGTTTTTT CSAADRATNEKLFF
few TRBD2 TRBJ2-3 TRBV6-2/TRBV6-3 TGTGCCAGCAATGATAGCGGGGGAGACACAGATACGCAGTATTTT CASNDSGGDTDTQYF
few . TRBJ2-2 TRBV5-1 TGCGCCAGCAGGCCGACAGGCCTCCGGAACACCGGGGAGCTGTTTTTT CASRPTGLRNTGELFF
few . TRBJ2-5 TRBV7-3 TGTGCCAGCAGCTTAACGACCGGGGACGGAGAGACCCAGTACTTC CASSLTTGDGETQYF
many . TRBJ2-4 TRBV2 TGTGCCAGCAGTTTACAGGACCTCGTAGCCAAAAACATTCAGTACTTC CASSLQDLVAKNIQYF
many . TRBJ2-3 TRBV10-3 TGTGCCATCAGTTTAACGGTCGATCGCACAGATACGCAGTATTTT CAISLTVDRTDTQYF
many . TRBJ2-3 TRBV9 TGTGCCAGCAGCGTAGCCCCCGTCCGTCTCCATACGCAGTATTTT CASSVAPVRLHTQYF
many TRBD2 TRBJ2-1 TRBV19 TGTGCCAGTAGCCTAGGCGGGGGGAGGGACAATGAGCAGTTCTTC CASSLGGGRDNEQFF
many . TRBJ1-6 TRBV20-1 TGCAGTGCTAGGCCGGGACTGCATGATTCACCCCTCCACTTT CSARPGLHDSPLHF
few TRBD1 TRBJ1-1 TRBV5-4 TGTGCCAGCAAGGGACAGGGGTGGGTAGGCACTGAAGCTTTCTTT CASKGQGWVGTEAFF
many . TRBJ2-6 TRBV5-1 TGCGCCAGCAGCTTGGGAGGACCTGGGGCCAACGTCCTGACTTTC CASSLGGPGANVLTF
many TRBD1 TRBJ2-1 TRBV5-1 TGCGCCAGCAGACGCCCGGACAGGGACCGCAATGAGCAGTTCTTC CASRRPDRDRNEQFF
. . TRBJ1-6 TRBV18 TGTGCCAGCTCACCACAGGGGACAAATTCACCCCTCCACTTT CASSPQGTNSPLHF
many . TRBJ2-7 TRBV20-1 TGCAGTGCTAGAGATCTGGGCGTATCCTACGAGCAGTACTTC CSARDLGVSYEQYF